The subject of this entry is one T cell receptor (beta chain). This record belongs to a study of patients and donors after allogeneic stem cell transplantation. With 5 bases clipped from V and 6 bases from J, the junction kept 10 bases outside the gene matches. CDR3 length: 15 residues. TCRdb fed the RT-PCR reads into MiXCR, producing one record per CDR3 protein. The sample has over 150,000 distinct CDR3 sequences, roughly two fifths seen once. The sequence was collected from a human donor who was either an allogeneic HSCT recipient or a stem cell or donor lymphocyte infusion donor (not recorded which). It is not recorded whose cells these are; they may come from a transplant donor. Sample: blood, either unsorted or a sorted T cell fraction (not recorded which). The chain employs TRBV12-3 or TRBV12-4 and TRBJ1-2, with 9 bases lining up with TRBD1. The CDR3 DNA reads TGTGCCAGCAGTCGACAGGGGGGAGACCCCAATGGCTACACCTTC. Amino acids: CASSRQGGDPNGYTF.